The 16 T cell receptor beta chains reported below all come from one sample, sequenced in a study of blood T cell repertoires in COVID-19 (dated by TCRdb to the early 2020s). Library construction relied on the immunoSEQ multiplex PCR assay. In TCRdb, the immuneACCESS table is reduced to in-frame sequences with V and J assigned. These tables do not hold every clone; where another copy was compared, an unresolved V gene accounts for under half, and the others remain unexplained. The sample profile shows approximately 90,000 clones; 86% of them were found once. The ten most abundant clones make up about 17% of the sample. Sequencing input: peripheral blood. Receptor source: an elderly woman with acute or convalescent COVID-19.

The V gene is TRBV25-1, the J gene TRBJ2-7; D is uncertain. The ends were cut back, 1 base at V and 1 base at J, with 14 bases in the middle. CDR1 and CDR2 from the germline V gene are MGHDK and SYGVNS. This CDR3 is 16 amino acids long. The CDR3 protein is CASSECLARSSYEQYF. In nucleotides, the CDR3 is TGTGCCAGCAGTGAATGCCTCGCCAGGTCGTCCTACGAGCAGTACTTC.

This chain links TRBV27 with TRBJ1-4; perhaps TRBD1 as D (6 bases). The V gene lost 3 bases and the J gene lost 9 bases, with 14 bases spanning the gap. From germline, CDR1 is MNHEY and CDR2 SMNVEV (reference sequence). The CDR3 runs 14 residues. The CDR3: CASSLSTGYQKLFF. As DNA, the CDR3 is TGTGCCAGCAGTTTGAGTACAGGGTATCAAAAACTGTTTTTT. The whole variable domain, remainder taken from reference TRBV27 and TRBJ1-4, is EAQVTQNPRYLITVTGKKLTVTCSQNMNHEYMSWYRQDPGLGLRQIYYSMNVEVTDKGDVPEGYKVSRKEKRNFPLILESPSPNQTSLYFCASSLSTGYQKLFFGSGTQLSVL.

V usage is TRBV10-1 and J usage is TRBJ2-5, with 8 bases lining up with TRBD2. In germline, CDR1 is WNHNN, CDR2 SYGVQD (reference sequence). The CDR3 covers 15 residues. Trimming cost V 3 bases and J 5 bases; bases outside gene matches: 8. CDR3 nucleotide sequence: TGCGCCAGCAGTGAATCCCAAGCGGGAGTGGAGACCCAGTACTTC. Amino acids: CASSESQAGVETQYF.

The chain recombines TRBV19 with TRBJ1-3; 10 bases are shared with TRBD1. This CDR3 has 15 residues. V was pared by 5 bases and J by 4 bases, with 5 bases of the junction left unmatched. Germline V lookup: CDR1 LNHDA, CDR2 SQIVND (reference sequence). CDR3 residues: CASSPRTGGGNTIYF. In DNA form, the CDR3 reads TGTGCCAGTAGTCCCCGGACAGGGGGAGGAAACACCATATATTTT.

This chain joins TRBV18 and TRBJ1-1, with no clear D. This CDR3 region has 13 residues. Deletions cut 6 bases from V and 3 bases from J, with 11 bases between. CDR1 and CDR2 from the germline V gene are KGHSH and LQKENI. The CDR3 DNA reads as TGTGCCAGCTCCCTACGGGAGGACACTGAAGCTTTCTTT. It encodes CASSLREDTEAFF.

The rearrangement joins TRBV20-1 to TRBJ1-2; the D is unclear. Germline assignment: CDR1 DFQATT and CDR2 SNEGSKA (reference sequence). The CDR3 is made up of 13 amino acids. V was clipped by 3 bases and J by 1 base, with 9 bases between them. CDR3 loop: CSASLQDNYGYTF. The DNA for the CDR3 is TGCAGTGCTAGTTTACAAGATAACTATGGCTACACCTTC.

This chain connects TRBV18 to TRBJ1-1; 7 bases align to TRBD1. The CDR3 loop spans 16 amino acids. J gave up 0 bases and V 3 bases, and 7 bases lay outside the gene matches. The germline CDR1 and CDR2 sequences are KGHSH and LQKENI. CDR3 amino acids: CASSPRDRAMNTEAFF. The CDR3 nucleotides read TGTGCCAGCTCACCCCGGGACAGAGCTATGAACACTGAAGCTTTCTTT.

V is TRBV18 and J is TRBJ2-7; 7 bases are shared with TRBD1. The CDR3 consists of 15 residues. The V segment lost 3 bases and the J segment 3 bases; nucleotides outside the gene matches: 8. Germline-derived CDR1 and CDR2 are KGHSH and LQKENI. CDR3 sequence (DNA): TGTGCCAGCTCACCCTTCCGGGACAGACTCTACGAGCAGTACTTC. Its translation: CASSPFRDRLYEQYF.

The chain uses TRBV7-6 and TRBJ2-2; 8 bases are shared with TRBD2. The V gene end was trimmed by 4 bases and the J gene end by 6 bases; junction bases not matched to a gene: 13. The CDR3 is made up of 17 amino acids. Germline lookup yields CDR1 SGHVS and CDR2 FNYEAQ. The chain's CDR3 is CASSSPKRAGVAGELFF. CDR3 sequence (DNA): TGTGCCAGCAGCTCCCCTAAACGAGCGGGGGTTGCCGGGGAGCTGTTTTTT.

This rearrangement joins TRBV24-1 to TRBJ2-5; 9 bases agree with TRBD1. The length of the CDR3 is 15 residues. CDR1 KGHDR and CDR2 SFDVKD come from the germline V gene. J was trimmed by 4 bases and V by 5 bases; bases with no gene match: 7. Here the CDR3 DNA reads TGTGCCACCAGTGGCATACAGGGGGCACGAGAGACCCAGTACTTC. Encoded protein: CATSGIQGARETQYF.

CDR3: CAWSHDRGGGYTF. DNA of the CDR3: TGTGCCTGGAGTCACGACAGGGGAGGTGGCTACACCTTC. J is TRBJ1-2 and V is TRBV30; TRBD1 agrees at 8 bases. Germline loops: CDR1 GTSNPN, CDR2 SVGIG (reference sequence). J was trimmed by 7 bases and V by 2 bases; bases with no gene match: 6. The CDR3 spans 13 residues.

V is TRBV6-5 and J is TRBJ1-4; 10 nucleotides agree with TRBD1. J gave up 5 bases and V 2 bases, and 2 bases lay outside the gene matches. CDR3 length equals 15 residues. Germline CDR1 and CDR2: MNHEY and SVGAGI. The CDR3 coding sequence is TGTGCCAGCAGTTACGGGGGACAGGGGAATGAAAAACTGTTTTTT. Translation gives CASSYGGQGNEKLFF.

The V call is TRBV6-5, the J call TRBJ2-1, with 9 bases identical to TRBD2. The CDR3 spans 15 residues. Germline CDR1 MNHEY, CDR2 SVGAGI. V lost 2 bases to trimming and J lost 8 bases; unmatched junction nucleotides: 7. This chain's CDR3 is CASSYAASGVDEQFF. CDR3 nucleotide sequence: TGTGCCAGCAGTTACGCGGCTAGCGGGGTGGATGAGCAGTTCTTC.

V usage is TRBV11-2 and J usage is TRBJ1-1; D is unresolved. The V end was cut by 1 base, the J end by 5 bases, with 20 bases between. The CDR3 has 17 residues. Germline loops: CDR1 SGHAT, CDR2 FQNNGV. The CDR3 is CASSLGFWGVPPTEAFF. CDR3 sequence (DNA): TGTGCCAGCAGCTTAGGTTTTTGGGGAGTGCCCCCTACTGAAGCTTTCTTT.

This clone was recorded a few times. This chain links TRBV7-9 with TRBJ2-7; 12 nucleotides align to TRBD2. V shed 3 bases and J 10 bases; nucleotides not matched to a gene: 10. In germline, CDR1 is SEHNR, CDR2 FQNEAQ (reference sequence). The CDR3 is 15 residues long. The CDR3: CASSFDRGTSGPQYF. CDR3 bases: TGTGCCAGCAGCTTCGACCGAGGGACTAGCGGGCCACAGTACTTC.

To note about this clone: The junction departs from the called germline gene at one end, perhaps through a read error. J is TRBJ1-1 and V is TRBV7-8; 7 positions agree with TRBD1. Per germline, CDR1 SGHVS and CDR2 FQNEAQ. This CDR3 region has 14 residues. The CDR3 DNA follows: TGTGCCAGCCGCTTGGGACAGACCTACACTGAAGCTTTCTTT. The encoded protein is CASRLGQTYTEAFF.